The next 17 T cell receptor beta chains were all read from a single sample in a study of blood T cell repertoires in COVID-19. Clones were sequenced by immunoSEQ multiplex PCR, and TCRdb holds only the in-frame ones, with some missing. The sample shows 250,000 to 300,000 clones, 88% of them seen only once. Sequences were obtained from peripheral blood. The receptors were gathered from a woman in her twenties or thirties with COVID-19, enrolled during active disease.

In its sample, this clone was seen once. For the CDR3, the DNA is TGTGCCAGCAGCACATCTCGGGACAGACTGACTGAAGCTTTCTTT. It is translated as CASSTSRDRLTEAFF. The chain recombines TRBV7-9 with TRBJ1-1; TRBD1 matches at 7 bases. The germline gives CDR1 SEHNR, CDR2 FQNEAQ (reference sequence). The CDR3 consists of 15 residues. The J segment lost 5 bases and the V segment lost 5 bases, leaving 11 bases of the junction unmatched.

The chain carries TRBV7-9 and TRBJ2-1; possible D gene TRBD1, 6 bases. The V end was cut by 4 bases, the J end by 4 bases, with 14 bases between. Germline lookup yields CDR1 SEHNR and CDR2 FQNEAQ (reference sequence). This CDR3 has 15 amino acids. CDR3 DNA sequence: TGTGCCAGCAGCTCCCGGACAGTAGGGTACAATGAGCAGTTCTTC. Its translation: CASSSRTVGYNEQFF.

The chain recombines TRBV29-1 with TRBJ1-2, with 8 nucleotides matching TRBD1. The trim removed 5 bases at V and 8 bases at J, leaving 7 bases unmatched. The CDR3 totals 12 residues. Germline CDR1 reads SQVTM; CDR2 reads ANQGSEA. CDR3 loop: CSVPQGAGGYTF. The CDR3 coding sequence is TGCAGCGTTCCTCAGGGGGCTGGGGGCTACACCTTC. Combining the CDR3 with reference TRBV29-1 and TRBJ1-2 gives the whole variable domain SAVISQKPSRDICQRGTSLTIQCQVDSQVTMMFWYRQQPGQSLTLIATANQGSEATYESGFVIDKFPISRPNLTFSTLTVSNMSPEDSSIYLCSVPQGAGGYTFGSGTRLTVV.

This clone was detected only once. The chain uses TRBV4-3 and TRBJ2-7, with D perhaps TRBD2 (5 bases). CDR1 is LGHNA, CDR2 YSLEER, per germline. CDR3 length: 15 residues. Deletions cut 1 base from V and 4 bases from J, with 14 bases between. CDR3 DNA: TGCGCCAGCAGCCAAGCCCTCGGGGAGAATTACGAGCAGTACTTC. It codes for CASSQALGENYEQYF.

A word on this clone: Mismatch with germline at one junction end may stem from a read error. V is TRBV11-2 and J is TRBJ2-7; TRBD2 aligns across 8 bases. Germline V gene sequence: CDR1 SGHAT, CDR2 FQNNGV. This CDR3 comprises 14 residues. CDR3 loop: CASSLAGFPYEQYF. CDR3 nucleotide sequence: TGTGCCAGCAGTTTAGCGGGGTTTCCCTACGAGCAGTACTTC. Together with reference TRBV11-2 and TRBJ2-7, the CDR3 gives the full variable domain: EAGVAQSPRYKIIEKRQSVAFWCNPISGHATLYWYQQILGQGPKLLIQFQNNGVVDDSQLPKDRFSAERLKGVDSTLKIQPAKLEDSAVYLCASSLAGFPYEQYFGPGTRLTVT.

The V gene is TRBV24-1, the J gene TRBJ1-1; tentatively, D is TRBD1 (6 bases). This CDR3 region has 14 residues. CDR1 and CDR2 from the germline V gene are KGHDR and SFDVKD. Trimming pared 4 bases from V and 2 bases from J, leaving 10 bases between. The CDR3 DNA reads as TGTGCCACCAGTGAAGGGGGTAGAAACACTGAAGCTTTCTTT. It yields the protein CATSEGGRNTEAFF.

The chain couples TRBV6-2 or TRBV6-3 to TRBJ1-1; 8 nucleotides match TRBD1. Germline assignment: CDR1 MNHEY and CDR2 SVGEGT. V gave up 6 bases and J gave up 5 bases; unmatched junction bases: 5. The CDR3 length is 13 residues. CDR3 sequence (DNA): TGTGCCAGCAGCGCAGGGACAGGAACTGAAGCTTTCTTT. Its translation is CASSAGTGTEAFF.

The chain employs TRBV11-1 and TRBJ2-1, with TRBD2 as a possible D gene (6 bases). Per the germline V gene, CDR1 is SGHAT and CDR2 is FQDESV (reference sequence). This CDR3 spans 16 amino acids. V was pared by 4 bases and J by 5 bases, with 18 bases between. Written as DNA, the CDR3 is TGTGCCAGCAGCTGGGTTCTAGCGCAAAATGACAATGAGCAGTTCTTC. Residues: CASSWVLAQNDNEQFF.

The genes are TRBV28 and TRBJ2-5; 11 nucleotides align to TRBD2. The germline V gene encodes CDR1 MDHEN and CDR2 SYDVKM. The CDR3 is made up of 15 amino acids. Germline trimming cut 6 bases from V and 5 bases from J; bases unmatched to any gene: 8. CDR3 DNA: TGTGCCAGCAGATGGAGTAGCGGGAGGGCGGAGACCCAGTACTTC. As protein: CASRWSSGRAETQYF.

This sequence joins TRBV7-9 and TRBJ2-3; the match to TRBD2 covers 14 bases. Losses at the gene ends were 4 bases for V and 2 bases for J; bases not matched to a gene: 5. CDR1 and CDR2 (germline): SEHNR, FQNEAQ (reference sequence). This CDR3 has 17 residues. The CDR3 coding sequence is TGTGCCAGCAGCTCCCCGACTAGCGGGAGGGCCACAGATACGCAGTATTTT. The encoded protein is CASSSPTSGRATDTQYF.

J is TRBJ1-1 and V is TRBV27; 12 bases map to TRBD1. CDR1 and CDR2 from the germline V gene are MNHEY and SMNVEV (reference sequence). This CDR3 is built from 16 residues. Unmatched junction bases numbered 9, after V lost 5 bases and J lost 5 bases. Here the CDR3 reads CASSRGQGASDTEAFF. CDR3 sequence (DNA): TGTGCCAGCAGTAGGGGACAGGGGGCCTCCGATACTGAAGCTTTCTTT.

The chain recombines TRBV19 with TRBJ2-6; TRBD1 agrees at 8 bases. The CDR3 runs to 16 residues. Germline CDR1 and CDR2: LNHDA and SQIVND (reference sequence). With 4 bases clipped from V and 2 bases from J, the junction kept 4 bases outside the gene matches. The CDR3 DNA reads TGTGCCAGTAGTACGCAGGGGGCAGCTGGGGCCAACGTCCTGACTTTC. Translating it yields CASSTQGAAGANVLTF. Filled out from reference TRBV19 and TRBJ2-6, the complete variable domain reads DGGITQSPKYLFRKEGQNVTLSCEQNLNHDAMYWYRQDPGQGLRLIYYSQIVNDFQKGDIAEGYSVSREKKESFPLTVTSAQKNPTAFYLCASSTQGAAGANVLTFGAGSRLTVL.

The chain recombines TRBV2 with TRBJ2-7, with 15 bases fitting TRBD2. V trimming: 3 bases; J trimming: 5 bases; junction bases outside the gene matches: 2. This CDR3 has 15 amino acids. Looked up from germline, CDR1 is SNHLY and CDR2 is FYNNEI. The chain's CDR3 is CASSEGLAGGHEQYF. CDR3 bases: TGTGCCAGCAGTGAGGGACTAGCGGGAGGACACGAGCAGTACTTC.

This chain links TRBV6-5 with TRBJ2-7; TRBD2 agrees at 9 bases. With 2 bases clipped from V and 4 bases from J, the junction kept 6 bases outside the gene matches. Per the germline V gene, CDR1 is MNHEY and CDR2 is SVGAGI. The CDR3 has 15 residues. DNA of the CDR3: TGTGCCAGCAGTTACAAGGGGCGGGAGGGATACGAGCAGTACTTC. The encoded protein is CASSYKGREGYEQYF.

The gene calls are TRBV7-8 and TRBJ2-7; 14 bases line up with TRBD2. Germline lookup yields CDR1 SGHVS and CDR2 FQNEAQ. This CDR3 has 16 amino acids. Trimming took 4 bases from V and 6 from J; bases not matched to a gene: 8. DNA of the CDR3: TGTGCCAGCAGCTCGGGACTAGCGGGAGCACTTGGCGAGCAGTACTTC. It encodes CASSSGLAGALGEQYF.

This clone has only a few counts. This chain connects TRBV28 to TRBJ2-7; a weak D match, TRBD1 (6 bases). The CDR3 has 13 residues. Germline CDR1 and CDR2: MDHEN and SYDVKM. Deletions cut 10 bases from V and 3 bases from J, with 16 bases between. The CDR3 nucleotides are TGTGCCACTTTCCGGGACACCCGCTACGAGCAGTACTTC. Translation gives CATFRDTRYEQYF.

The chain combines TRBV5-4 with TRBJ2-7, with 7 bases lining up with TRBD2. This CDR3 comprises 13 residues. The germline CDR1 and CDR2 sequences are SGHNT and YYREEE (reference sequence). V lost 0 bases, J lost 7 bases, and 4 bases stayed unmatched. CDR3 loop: CASSLDGGGEQYF. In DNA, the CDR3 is TGTGCCAGCAGCTTGGATGGGGGAGGGGAGCAGTACTTC.